Given below is one TCR beta chain in context. Its antigen is currently unknown. The data belong to a study of T cell responses to AZD1222 COVID-19 vaccine. On the study more broadly: Pooling covered second doses at about 4 or about 12 weeks.

V was trimmed by 0 bases and J by 5 bases, leaving 5 bases between them. Looked up from germline, CDR1 is SGDLS and CDR2 is YYNGEE. The CDR3 is 12 residues long. Study-wide points: Every sample of the repertoires postdated the peak T cell response. The sample set comprised mostly white British donors with more females, and clonal diversity was possibly underestimated. Vaccination with two AZD1222 doses was followed by a rise in Spike-specific TCR breadth and depth.

Sequencing used immunoSEQ multiplex PCR; TCRdb keeps in-frame clones, though not all of them. The data contain 170,000 or so clones, over 75% of them singletons. The chain is built from TRBV9 and TRBJ1-2; D not resolved. This sequence was found in an adult in good health. The sample was peripheral blood, taken on day 0 of AZD1222 vaccination. The CDR3 reads CASSVAQYGYTF. Written as DNA, the CDR3 is TGTGCCAGCAGCGTAGCACAATATGGCTACACCTTC.